The present TCR beta chain was sequenced within a study of vaccination and CD4 T cells after COVID-19. The treatment: approximately 9-day PBMC culture with coronavirus spike peptide pools or control peptides (ViraFEST assay). Comments on this clonotype: The antigen remains unidentified.

The CDR3 covers 17 residues. V gave up 0 bases and J gave up 1 base, with 16 bases separating them. Germline CDR1 is SGHRS and CDR2 is YFSETQ. An Oncomine TCR Beta short-read assay was used to sequence the DNA from cultured CD4+ T cells. TCRdb recomputed calls from the PCR reads with MiXCR, one row per CDR3 protein. The sample has about 11,000 distinct CDR3 sequences, approximately 40% seen once; the top ten hold approximately 28%. The V gene is TRBV5-1, the J gene TRBJ2-5; D gene unclear. Sequenced sample: CD4+ T cells from blood, cultured in vitro. The sequence derives from a human donor who had recovered from COVID-19. In DNA form, the CDR3 reads TGCGCCAGCAGCTTGGCCTCTGGACGGACGCGCCAAGAGACCCAGTACTTC. Protein product: CASSLASGRTRQETQYF.